The 21 T cell receptor beta chains below were found in one sample sequenced in a study of T cell changes during pregnancy in multiple sclerosis. Sequencing used immunoSEQ multiplex PCR; TCRdb keeps in-frame clones, though not all of them. The table has 30,000 to 35,000 clones, 85% to 90% seen once. The sample here was CD4+ T cells from peripheral blood mononuclear cells, taken in the first trimester of pregnancy. These TCRs come from a female donor in good health, enrolled as a control in a pregnancy study.

For this clone: This sample also contains other DNA sequences that code for the same CDR3. The chain recombines TRBV30 with TRBJ1-2, with TRBD1 matching over 7 bases. Trimming cost V 1 base and J 6 bases; bases outside gene matches: 2. Germline-derived CDR1 and CDR2 are GTSNPN and SVGIG (reference sequence). This CDR3 contains 12 residues. CDR3 protein: CAWSGTGNGYTF. CDR3 nucleotides: TGTGCCTGGAGTGGGACAGGAAATGGCTACACCTTC.

The chain joins TRBV28 to TRBJ1-1; D gene unclear. CDR3 length: 14 residues. V dropped 2 bases and J dropped 2 bases, with 9 bases sitting between them. Germline CDR1 reads MDHEN; CDR2 reads SYDVKM. The CDR3 here is CASSLGHINTEAFF. The CDR3 bases are TGTGCCAGCAGTTTAGGGCACATAAACACTGAAGCTTTCTTT.

This sequence joins TRBV4-2 and TRBJ1-5; D gene ambiguous. The CDR3 sequence is 13 residues long. V dropped 1 base and J dropped 5 bases, with 6 bases sitting between them. Per the germline V gene, CDR1 is LGHNA and CDR2 is YNFKEQ. In DNA, the CDR3 is TGTGCCAGCAGCCAAGGGCGGGATCAGCCCCAGCATTTT. Its protein product is CASSQGRDQPQHF.

As regards this clone: A read error may produce the germline difference seen at one junction end. V is TRBV6-6 and J is TRBJ1-2, with D perhaps TRBD1 (6 bases). Germline V gives CDR1 MNHNY, CDR2 SVGAGI (reference sequence). There are 14 residues in the CDR3. CDR3 nucleotide sequence: TGTGCCGGGGAGGGGGGCCCTCCTAACTCTGGCTACACCTTC. It encodes CAGEGGPPNSGYTF.

CDR3 loop: CASSYSRQALSYEQYF. The CDR3, as DNA: TGTGCCAGCAGTTACTCGAGACAGGCCCTCTCCTACGAGCAGTACTTC. V usage is TRBV6-6 and J usage is TRBJ2-7; D is possibly TRBD1 (6 bases). The CDR3 spans 16 residues. The ends were cut back, 0 bases at V and 0 bases at J, with 12 bases in the middle. Germline V gene data show CDR1 as MNHNY and CDR2 as SVGAGI (reference sequence).

This rearrangement joins TRBV19 to TRBJ1-6; D gene unclear. V shed 5 bases and J shed 7 bases, with 12 bases lying between them. Germline V gene data show CDR1 as LNHDA and CDR2 as SQIVND (reference sequence). This CDR3 has 14 amino acids. This CDR3 reads CASSLSFGNSPLHF. The CDR3 DNA follows: TGTGCCAGTAGTCTTTCCTTCGGGAATTCACCCCTCCACTTT. The full variable domain, in which reference TRBV19 and TRBJ1-6 provide the parts outside the CDR3, is DGGITQSPKYLFRKEGQNVTLSCEQNLNHDAMYWYRQDPGQGLRLIYYSQIVNDFQKGDIAEGYSVSREKKESFPLTVTSAQKNPTAFYLCASSLSFGNSPLHFGNGTRLTVT.

The chain joins TRBV11-1 to TRBJ2-1, with 7 nucleotides matching TRBD2. V was clipped by 1 base and J by 3 bases; unmatched bases: 3. Germline values: CDR1 SGHAT, CDR2 FQDESV (reference sequence). The CDR3 is 15 residues long. The CDR3 reads CASSLEAGNYNEQFF. In nucleotides, the CDR3 is TGTGCCAGCAGCTTAGAAGCGGGGAACTACAATGAGCAGTTCTTC.

CDR3 sequence (DNA): TGTGCCAGCAGCCGCCCGGGGGGTACTAACTATGGCTACACCTTC. It codes for CASSRPGGTNYGYTF. This chain joins TRBV7-8 and TRBJ1-2; weak D call: TRBD1 (5 bases). There are 15 residues in the CDR3. Germline V gene lookup returns CDR1 SGHVS and CDR2 FQNEAQ. V lost 5 bases and J 0 bases, leaving 13 bases between the germline ends. Drawing the rest from reference TRBV7-8 and TRBJ1-2, the complete variable domain is GAGVSQSPRYKVAKRGQDVALRCDPISGHVSLFWYQQALGQGPEFLTYFQNEAQLDKSGLPSDRFFAERPEGSVSTLKIQRTQQEDSAVYLCASSRPGGTNYGYTFGSGTRLTVV.

This clone appeared once. The genes are TRBV4-2 and TRBJ1-3; D gene uncertain. The V and J ends lost 1 base and 2 bases respectively, with 12 bases between them. CDR3 size: 16 residues. Germline V lookup: CDR1 LGHNA, CDR2 YNFKEQ. The CDR3 loop is CASSQANTAPGNTIYF. The CDR3 DNA sequence: TGTGCCAGCAGCCAAGCAAATACAGCTCCTGGAAACACCATATATTTT.

The chain is built from TRBV30 and TRBJ1-2; 8 positions agree with TRBD1. Germline V lookup: CDR1 GTSNPN, CDR2 SVGIG (reference sequence). The CDR3 has 13 amino acids. V was pared by 5 bases and J by 4 bases, with 6 bases of the junction left unmatched. The chain's CDR3 is CAWVTDRAYGYTF. CDR3 coding DNA: TGTGCCTGGGTTACGGACAGGGCCTATGGCTACACCTTC. The full variable domain, its missing parts supplied by reference TRBV30 and TRBJ1-2, is SQTIHQWPATLVQPVGSPLSLECTVEGTSNPNLYWYRQAAGRGLQLLFYSVGIGQISSEVPQNLSASRPQDRQFILSSKKLLLSDSGFYLCAWVTDRAYGYTFGSGTRLTVV.

The rearrangement joins TRBV7-3 to TRBJ1-2, with D maybe TRBD1 (6 bases). Germline CDR1 and CDR2: SGHTA and FQGTGA. This CDR3 comprises 15 residues. V was trimmed by 0 bases and J by 8 bases, leaving 16 bases between them. CDR3 coding DNA: TGTGCCAGCAGCTTAACGTGGGGGCAGGGTGGAGGCTACACCTTC. It translates to CASSLTWGQGGGYTF.

The chain recombines TRBV5-4 with TRBJ1-4; TRBD1 might be the D (5 bases). The CDR3 loop spans 15 amino acids. V gave up 0 bases and J gave up 8 bases, with 14 bases separating them. Germline V CDR1 and CDR2: SGHNT, YYREEE (reference sequence). This CDR3 reads CASSLVGAPEEKLFF. Written as DNA, the CDR3 is TGTGCCAGCAGCTTGGTAGGGGCGCCGGAAGAAAAACTGTTTTTT.

This clone was seen just once. CDR3 DNA: TGTGCCAGCAGTTACGAGGGACAGTTCTATGGCTACACCTTC. Its protein product is CASSYEGQFYGYTF. The rearrangement uses TRBV6-6 and TRBJ1-2; 7 bases fit TRBD1. Trimming at V came to 2 bases and at J to 4 bases, leaving 4 bases not matched to a gene. The germline gives CDR1 MNHNY, CDR2 SVGAGI (reference sequence). The CDR3 consists of 14 residues.

This chain uses TRBV7-2 with TRBJ1-2; possible D gene TRBD1, 5 bases. The length of the CDR3 is 15 residues. CDR1 SGHTA and CDR2 FQGNSA come from the germline V gene. Trimming stripped 5 bases from V and 4 bases from J, with 17 bases between. The CDR3: CASSPIGGVGYGYTF. In DNA form, the CDR3 reads TGTGCCAGCAGCCCCATCGGGGGGGTTGGCTATGGCTACACCTTC.

The chain couples TRBV27 to TRBJ1-2; TRBD1 aligns across 9 bases. The CDR3 loop spans 14 amino acids. V was clipped by 5 bases and J by 7 bases; unmatched bases: 8. Germline CDR1 and CDR2: MNHEY and SMNVEV (reference sequence). The CDR3 nucleotides are TGTGCCAGCAGTCCCGAACAGGGGGCCGGTGGCTACACCTTC. Protein: CASSPEQGAGGYTF.

V gene TRBV5-1 combines with J gene TRBJ2-3, with TRBD1 matching over 7 bases. V lost 3 bases, J lost 14 bases, and 6 bases stayed unmatched. The CDR3 is 11 amino acids. The germline CDR1 and CDR2 sequences are SGHRS and YFSETQ. DNA for the CDR3: TGCGCCAGCAGCTACGACAGGGTACTGTATTTT. Protein product: CASSYDRVLYF.

This rearrangement joins TRBV5-6 to TRBJ1-1; D possibly corresponds to TRBD1 (5 bases). The germline V and J ends were trimmed by 1 base and 4 bases, with 11 bases remaining between them. The germline V gene has CDR1 SGHDT and CDR2 YYEEEE. The CDR3 contains 14 residues. This CDR3 is CASSLQGRSTEAFF. In DNA form, the CDR3 reads TGTGCCAGCAGCTTGCAGGGCCGGAGCACTGAAGCTTTCTTT.

The CDR3 nucleotides are TGTGCCAGCAGCTTAAACCGCCGGGAGCAGTTCTTC. It is translated as CASSLNRREQFF. J is TRBJ2-1 and V is TRBV7-2, with D hard to call. Germline assignment: CDR1 SGHTA and CDR2 FQGNSA. The CDR3 covers 12 residues. V was shortened by 2 bases and J by 10 bases, with 9 bases between the two germline ends.

This clone was seen only once. The gene calls are TRBV7-2 and TRBJ2-7, with 7 nucleotides matching TRBD1. J lost 1 base, V lost 4 bases, and 7 bases had no gene match. This CDR3 contains 15 residues. Germline loops: CDR1 SGHTA, CDR2 FQGNSA. The CDR3 spells CASSSAGTVSYEQYF. DNA for the CDR3: TGTGCCAGCAGCTCCGCCGGGACAGTGTCCTACGAGCAGTACTTC.

This clone was detected once. The chain is built from TRBV18 and TRBJ1-1; D may be TRBD1 (6 bases). CDR1 and CDR2 from the germline V gene are KGHSH and LQKENI. V gave up 0 bases and J gave up 6 bases, with 11 bases separating them. The CDR3 is 14 amino acids. The CDR3 region has the DNA TGTGCCAGCTCACCACCAGGGGGTATCCCTGAAGCTTTCTTT. It encodes CASSPPGGIPEAFF.

This chain connects TRBV9 to TRBJ1-1; D is ambiguous. Deletions cut 0 bases from V and 5 bases from J, with 11 bases between. This CDR3 spans 14 amino acids. Per the germline V gene, CDR1 is SGDLS and CDR2 is YYNGEE. The CDR3, as DNA: TGTGCCAGCAGCGTAGAGAGGGTTGGAACTGAAGCTTTCTTT. Protein sequence: CASSVERVGTEAFF.